A single sample is the source of the 30 T cell receptor beta chains below, sequenced in a study of OX40 agonist ivuxolimab in advanced cancers. Sequenced by immunoSEQ multiplex PCR; TCRdb stores in-frame clones only, minus some. The repertoire holds about 80,000 clones, with 90% as singletons. Material: CD4+ or CD8+ T cells sorted from blood, obtained in a trial of the OX40 agonist ivuxolimab. The receptors stem from an adult with an advanced solid tumor such as melanoma, head and neck, liver or kidney cancer.

This clone was counted a single time. The V call is TRBV7-6, the J call TRBJ2-7, with D possibly being TRBD2 (6 bases). This CDR3 is built from 15 residues. V was cut by 1 base and J by 2 bases, with 12 bases left in between. The V gene's germline CDR1 is SGHVS and CDR2 FNYEAQ. CDR3 amino acids: CASSLGSGGTYEQYF. The CDR3 bases are TGTGCCAGCAGCTTAGGGAGCGGCGGGACCTACGAGCAGTACTTC.

This clone was picked up one time. The V and J genes are TRBV18 and TRBJ2-2; the D call may be TRBD1 or TRBD2 (6 bases each). Germline V CDR1 and CDR2: KGHSH, LQKENI. The CDR3 contains 17 residues. V was clipped by 1 base and J by 6 bases, with 18 bases between them. CDR3 nucleotides: TGTGCCAGCTCACCACTAGGGGGAGGACCTCTTGCCGGGGAGCTGTTTTTT. Translation gives CASSPLGGGPLAGELFF.

V gene TRBV15 combines with J gene TRBJ1-1; TRBD1 is a possible D gene (6 bases). V was trimmed by 0 bases and J by 7 bases, leaving 18 bases between them. This CDR3 has 16 residues. CDR1 and CDR2 (germline): LNHNV, YYDKDF (reference sequence). CDR3 in DNA: TGTGCCACCAGCAGAGATTTTACAGGGAAGAGGGGTGAAGCTTTCTTT. It encodes CATSRDFTGKRGEAFF.

V is TRBV6-5 and J is TRBJ2-7; tentatively, D is TRBD1 (5 bases). The CDR3 runs 13 residues. Germline V gene data show CDR1 as MNHEY and CDR2 as SVGAGI. The V and J ends lost 5 bases and 3 bases respectively, with 11 bases between them. CDR3 residues: CASSRRQGYEQYF. The CDR3 DNA reads as TGTGCCAGCAGTCGAAGGCAGGGCTACGAGCAGTACTTC.

The V call is TRBV18, the J call TRBJ2-3; weak D call: TRBD1 (6 bases). V shed 4 bases and J shed 5 bases, with 10 bases lying between them. From germline, CDR1 is KGHSH and CDR2 LQKENI. The CDR3 sequence is 13 residues long. The CDR3 DNA sequence: TGTGCCAGCTCACTACAGGGAAAAGATACGCAGTATTTT. Amino acid sequence: CASSLQGKDTQYF.

The chain couples TRBV5-1 to TRBJ2-4; D gene ambiguous. This CDR3 spans 14 amino acids. CDR1 is SGHRS, CDR2 YFSETQ, per germline. V lost 4 bases and J 1 base, leaving 9 bases between the germline ends. CDR3 DNA: TGCGCCAGCAGCCAAGGGAATGCCAAAAACATTCAGTACTTC. Translation gives CASSQGNAKNIQYF.

V is TRBV11-3 and J is TRBJ2-5; D is unresolved. V was cut by 4 bases and J by 5 bases, with 11 bases left in between. CDR1 is SGHNT, CDR2 YENEEA, per germline. The CDR3 is made up of 13 amino acids. The CDR3 loop reads CASSSQQGETQYF. The CDR3 DNA is TGTGCCAGCAGCTCTCAACAAGGGGAGACCCAGTACTTC.

Note on this clone: Different DNA sequences within this sample yield the same CDR3. The chain is built from TRBV10-3 and TRBJ2-7; D unresolved. Germline values: CDR1 ENHRY, CDR2 SYGVKD. There are 12 residues in the CDR3. V lost 2 bases and J lost 1, with 3 bases in between. CDR3 region: CAISEGSYEQYF. The CDR3, as DNA: TGTGCCATCAGTGAGGGGTCCTACGAGCAGTACTTC.

The chain links TRBV4-3 to TRBJ1-3; D not resolved. This CDR3 region has 14 residues. Trimming took off 1 base at V and 8 bases at J, with 12 bases between the two ends. Germline V gives CDR1 LGHNA, CDR2 YSLEER. DNA of the CDR3: TGCGCCAGCAGCCAAGGGCTAAGGGCGGACACCATATATTTT. Translated, it gives CASSQGLRADTIYF.

This rearrangement joins TRBV19 to TRBJ2-7; 8 positions agree with TRBD2. The CDR3 spans 15 residues. Germline V CDR1 and CDR2: LNHDA, SQIVND (reference sequence). V lost 1 base and J lost 2; bases outside the gene matches: 4. CDR3 coding DNA: TGTGCCAGTAGTATAGGTTTTAGCGGGACCTACGAGCAGTACTTC. Translated, it gives CASSIGFSGTYEQYF.

This sequence joins TRBV7-2 and TRBJ2-5; 8 positions match TRBD1. Germline V CDR1 and CDR2: SGHTA, FQGNSA. The CDR3 has 13 amino acids. The J segment lost 5 bases and the V segment lost 7 bases, leaving 6 bases of the junction unmatched. This CDR3 is CASITDRGETQYF. Here the CDR3 DNA reads TGTGCCAGCATCACTGACAGGGGTGAGACCCAGTACTTC.

The chain recombines TRBV4-3 with TRBJ2-1, with D possibly matching TRBD2 (6 bases). The CDR3 is 15 residues long. V dropped 2 bases and J dropped 9 bases, with 17 bases sitting between them. Germline CDR1 reads LGHNA; CDR2 reads YSLEER. The CDR3 bases are TGCGCCAGCAGCCAACTAGCGATTTCCGCCGGTGAGCAGTTCTTC. Its protein product is CASSQLAISAGEQFF.

This clone was seen only once. The chain employs TRBV30 and TRBJ2-7; 11 bases match TRBD2. Germline CDR1 is GTSNPN and CDR2 is SVGIG (reference sequence). CDR3 length: 18 residues. Trimming at V came to 5 bases and at J to 4 bases, leaving 19 bases not matched to a gene. The CDR3 DNA is TGTGCCTGGGACAAACCGGGACTAGCGGACAGGGGCCTTTACGAGCAGTACTTC. Its translation: CAWDKPGLADRGLYEQYF.

As concerns this clone: The germline gene is not matched at one end of the junction; a read error may be the cause. The rearrangement joins TRBV29-1 to TRBJ2-5, with D perhaps matching TRBD2 (5 bases). Looked up from germline, CDR1 is SQVTM and CDR2 is ANQGSEA. The length of the CDR3 is 12 residues. The CDR3 region has the DNA TGCAACGTTGGAGGCGGACAAGAGACCCAGTACTTC. Protein: CNVGGGQETQYF.

The chain is built from TRBV7-9 and TRBJ1-6, with no clear D. Germline CDR1 is SEHNR and CDR2 is FQNEAQ (reference sequence). V dropped 3 bases and J dropped 6 bases, with 15 bases sitting between them. The CDR3 has 16 amino acids. CDR3: CASSLTVSGSNSPLHF. The CDR3 region has the DNA TGTGCCAGCAGCTTGACCGTCAGTGGATCTAATTCACCCCTCCACTTT.

V and J are TRBV18 and TRBJ1-6; 7 bases fit TRBD1. The CDR3 covers 15 residues. V shed 4 bases, J shed 6 bases, and the junction held 6 bases outside the gene matches. In germline, CDR1 is KGHSH, CDR2 LQKENI. The CDR3, as DNA: TGTGCCAGCTCACTATCCGGGACAGTTAATTCACCCCTCCACTTT. It is translated as CASSLSGTVNSPLHF. The full variable domain, its missing parts supplied by reference TRBV18 and TRBJ1-6, is NAGVMQNPRHLVRRRGQEARLRCSPMKGHSHVYWYRQLPEEGLKFMVYLQKENIIDESGMPKERFSAEFPKEGPSILRIQQVVRGDSAAYFCASSLSGTVNSPLHFGNGTRLTVT.

The gene calls are TRBV20-1 and TRBJ2-7, with D uncertain. Germline V gene lookup returns CDR1 DFQATT and CDR2 SNEGSKA (reference sequence). V was pared by 5 bases and J by 1 base, with 6 bases between. The CDR3 runs to 11 residues. The CDR3 DNA reads as TGCAGTGCTGACACGTCCTACGAGCAGTACTTC. Its protein product is CSADTSYEQYF.

V gene TRBV9 combines with J gene TRBJ2-1; D is unclear. The V end lost 2 bases, the J end lost 4 bases, and 13 bases lay between the germline ends. CDR1 and CDR2 (germline): SGDLS, YYNGEE. The CDR3 extends over 15 amino acids. Here the CDR3 reads CASSVNSPPYNEQFF. The DNA for the CDR3 is TGTGCCAGCAGCGTTAACAGTCCTCCTTACAATGAGCAGTTCTTC.

This clone was picked up one time. The chain is built from TRBV10-1 and TRBJ2-5; TRBD1 matches at 8 bases. The CDR3 extends over 11 amino acids. V lost 9 bases and J lost 5; bases outside the gene matches: 2. Germline V gene lookup returns CDR1 WNHNN and CDR2 SYGVQD (reference sequence). The DNA for the CDR3 is TGCGCCAGGACAGGGGTGGAGACCCAGTACTTC. This codes for CARTGVETQYF.

The rearrangement links TRBV5-1 to TRBJ2-6; D may be TRBD2 (6 bases). CDR3 length equals 17 residues. V lost 4 bases and J lost 0, with 14 bases in between. Germline CDR1 SGHRS, CDR2 YFSETQ. CDR3 sequence: CASSGGVLVSGANVLTF. The CDR3 nucleotides read TGCGCCAGCAGCGGAGGGGTTCTAGTCTCTGGGGCCAACGTCCTGACTTTC.

V gene TRBV6-1 combines with J gene TRBJ1-4; D remains unclear. Germline lookup yields CDR1 MNHNS and CDR2 SASEGT. This CDR3 comprises 14 residues. V was cut by 4 bases and J by 8 bases, with 14 bases left in between. The CDR3 DNA follows: TGTGCCAGCAGTGTCGGGGTACAAGGCGAAAAACTGTTTTTT. Protein product: CASSVGVQGEKLFF.

The chain couples TRBV7-9 to TRBJ2-5; D possibly corresponds to TRBD2 (6 bases). Trimming took 11 bases from V and 2 from J, leaving 18 bases between them. The CDR3 is 14 residues long. The germline V gene encodes CDR1 SEHNR and CDR2 FQNEAQ (reference sequence). The CDR3 nucleotides read TGTGCCTCCCGAGGCGGGATGTCGCAAGAGACCCAGTACTTC. Translated: CASRGGMSQETQYF. Together with reference TRBV7-9 and TRBJ2-5, the CDR3 gives the full variable domain: DTGVSQNPRHKITKRGQNVTFRCDPISEHNRLYWYRQTLGQGPEFLTYFQNEAQLEKSRLLSDRFSAERPKGSFSTLEIQRTEQGDSAMYLCASRGGMSQETQYFGPGTRLLVL.

The J gene is TRBJ2-7, the V gene TRBV7-2; 9 bases map to TRBD1. Germline trimming cut 0 bases from V and 3 bases from J; bases unmatched to any gene: 6. The CDR3 totals 16 residues. Germline CDR1 is SGHTA and CDR2 is FQGNSA. Written as DNA, the CDR3 is TGTGCCAGCAGCTTAGCGAGAACAGGGGGCAGCTACGAGCAGTACTTC. Translation gives CASSLARTGGSYEQYF. The full variable domain, with the rest looked up from reference TRBV7-2 and TRBJ2-7, is GAGVSQSPSNKVTEKGKDVELRCDPISGHTALYWYRQSLGQGLEFLIYFQGNSAPDKSGLPSDRFSAERTGGSVSTLTIQRTQQEDSAVYLCASSLARTGGSYEQYFGPGTRLTVT.

The V gene is TRBV2, the J gene TRBJ2-5; perhaps TRBD1 as D (7 bases). Germline V CDR1 and CDR2: SNHLY, FYNNEI. This CDR3 spans 14 amino acids. V gave up 5 bases and J gave up 4 bases, with 14 bases separating them. CDR3 sequence reads: CASSWRRGPETQYF. The CDR3 DNA is TGTGCCAGCAGTTGGAGGAGGGGGCCAGAGACCCAGTACTTC.

The rearrangement links TRBV27 to TRBJ2-2, with 8 bases matching TRBD1. The CDR3 is 16 amino acids. V shed 3 bases, J shed 5 bases, and the junction held 8 bases outside the gene matches. Germline V gene lookup returns CDR1 MNHEY and CDR2 SMNVEV (reference sequence). As DNA, the CDR3 is TGTGCCAGCAGTTTTAGGACAGGGAGACGTACCGGGGAGCTGTTTTTT. It codes for CASSFRTGRRTGELFF.

V usage is TRBV11-2 and J usage is TRBJ2-7; 8 bases fit TRBD2. The germline V gene has CDR1 SGHAT and CDR2 FQNNGV. V lost 6 bases and J lost 0; bases outside the gene matches: 7. This CDR3 comprises 15 residues. The CDR3 loop reads CASSPLAVSSYEQYF. The DNA of the CDR3 is TGTGCCAGCAGTCCACTAGCGGTGAGCTCCTACGAGCAGTACTTC.

The rearrangement joins TRBV7-9 to TRBJ1-5, with 7 bases matching TRBD1. The CDR3 sequence is 14 residues long. Unmatched junction bases numbered 7, after V lost 5 bases and J lost 6 bases. Germline CDR1 SEHNR, CDR2 FQNEAQ (reference sequence). The CDR3 DNA is TGTGCCAGCAGCCCGACAGGGCTGGGTCAGCCCCAGCATTTT. Translating it yields CASSPTGLGQPQHF.

The chain employs TRBV5-5 and TRBJ1-4; D not resolved. The ends were cut back, 4 bases at V and 7 bases at J, with 17 bases in the middle. The CDR3 loop spans 15 amino acids. The germline V gene encodes CDR1 SGHKS and CDR2 YYEKEE (reference sequence). The DNA of the CDR3 is TGTGCCAGCAGCGGGAGGGCAGGAGGAAGTGAAAAACTGTTTTTT. Its translation is CASSGRAGGSEKLFF.

The rearrangement uses TRBV6-1 and TRBJ1-5; TRBD1 might be the D (5 bases). This CDR3 is 13 amino acids long. The V and J ends lost 0 bases and 7 bases respectively, with 7 bases between them. CDR1 is MNHNS, CDR2 SASEGT, per germline. CDR3 sequence: CASSEARGQPQHF. The CDR3 DNA sequence: TGTGCCAGCAGTGAAGCGAGGGGCCAGCCCCAGCATTTT.

This rearrangement joins TRBV7-3 to TRBJ2-7, with 8 bases identical to TRBD1. The germline V gene encodes CDR1 SGHTA and CDR2 FQGTGA. Losses at the gene ends were 3 bases for V and 5 bases for J; bases not matched to a gene: 9. The CDR3 extends over 15 amino acids. This CDR3 reads CASSLAPGGFNEQYF. The CDR3 nucleotides read TGTGCCAGCAGCTTGGCTCCAGGGGGCTTCAACGAGCAGTACTTC.